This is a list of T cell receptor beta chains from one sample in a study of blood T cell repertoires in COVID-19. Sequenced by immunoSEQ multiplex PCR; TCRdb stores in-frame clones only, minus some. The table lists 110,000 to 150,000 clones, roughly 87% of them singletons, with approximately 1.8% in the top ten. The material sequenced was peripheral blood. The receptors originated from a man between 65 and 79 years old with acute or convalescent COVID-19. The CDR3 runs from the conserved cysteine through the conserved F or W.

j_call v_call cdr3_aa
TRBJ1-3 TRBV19 CASSMGRTRTSGNTIYF
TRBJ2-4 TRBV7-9 CASSFSLDRGVQYF
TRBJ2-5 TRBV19 CAIRPTQGRETQYF
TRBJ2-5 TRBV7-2 CASSQWTGSTGETQYF
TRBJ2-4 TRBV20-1 CSASPRPDIQYF
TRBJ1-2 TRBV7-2 CASSQLQGRNYGYTF
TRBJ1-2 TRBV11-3 CASSLDRGYGYTF
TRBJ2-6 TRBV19 CASSILTGAGANVLTF
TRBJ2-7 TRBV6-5 CASQQGVAYEQYF
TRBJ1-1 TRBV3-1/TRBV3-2 CASSQAGGTEAFF
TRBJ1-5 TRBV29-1 CSVGQGGQPQHF
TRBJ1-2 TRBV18 CASSPGQDSYGYTF
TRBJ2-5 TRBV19 CASSIVGQGVETQYF
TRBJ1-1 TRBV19 CASRQTGSRTEAFF